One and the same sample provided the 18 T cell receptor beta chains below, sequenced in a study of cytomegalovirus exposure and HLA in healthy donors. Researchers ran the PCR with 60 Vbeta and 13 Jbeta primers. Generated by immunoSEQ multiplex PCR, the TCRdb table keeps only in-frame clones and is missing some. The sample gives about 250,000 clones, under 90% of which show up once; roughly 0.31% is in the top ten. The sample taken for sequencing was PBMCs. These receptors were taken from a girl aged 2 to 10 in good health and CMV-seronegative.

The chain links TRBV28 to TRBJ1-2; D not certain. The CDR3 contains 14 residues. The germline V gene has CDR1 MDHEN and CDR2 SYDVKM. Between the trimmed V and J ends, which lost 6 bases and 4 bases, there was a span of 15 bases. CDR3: CASRSPGEGYGYTF. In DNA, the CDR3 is TGTGCCAGCAGATCCCCCGGCGAGGGCTATGGCTACACCTTC.

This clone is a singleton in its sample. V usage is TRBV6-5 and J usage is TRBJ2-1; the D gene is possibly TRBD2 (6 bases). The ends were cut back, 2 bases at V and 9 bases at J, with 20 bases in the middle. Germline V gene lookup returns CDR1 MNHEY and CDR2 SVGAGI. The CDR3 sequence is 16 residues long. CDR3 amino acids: CASSYLGWRGKVEQFF. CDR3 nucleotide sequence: TGTGCCAGCAGTTACCTCGGTTGGAGGGGAAAGGTTGAGCAGTTCTTC.

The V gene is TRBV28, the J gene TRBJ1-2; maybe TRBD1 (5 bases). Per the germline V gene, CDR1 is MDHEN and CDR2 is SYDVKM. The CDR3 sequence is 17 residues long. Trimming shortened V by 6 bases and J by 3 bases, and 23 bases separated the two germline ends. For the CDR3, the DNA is TGTGCCAGCAGGGGAAACAGGTTGCGGATCTTATACTATGGCTACACCTTC. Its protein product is CASRGNRLRILYYGYTF.

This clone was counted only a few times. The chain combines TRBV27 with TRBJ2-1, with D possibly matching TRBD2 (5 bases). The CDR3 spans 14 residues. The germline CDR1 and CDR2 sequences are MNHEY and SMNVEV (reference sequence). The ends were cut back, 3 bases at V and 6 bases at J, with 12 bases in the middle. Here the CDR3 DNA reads TGTGCCAGCAGTTTGTGGGAGAGAACCAATGAGCAGTTCTTC. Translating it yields CASSLWERTNEQFF.

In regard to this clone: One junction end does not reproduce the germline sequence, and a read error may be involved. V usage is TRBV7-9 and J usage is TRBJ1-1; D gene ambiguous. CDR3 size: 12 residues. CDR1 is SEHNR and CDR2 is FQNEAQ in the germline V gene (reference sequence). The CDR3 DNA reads TGTTCCAGCAGCGTAACTCCACTAGAAGCTTTCTTT. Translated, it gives CSSSVTPLEAFF.

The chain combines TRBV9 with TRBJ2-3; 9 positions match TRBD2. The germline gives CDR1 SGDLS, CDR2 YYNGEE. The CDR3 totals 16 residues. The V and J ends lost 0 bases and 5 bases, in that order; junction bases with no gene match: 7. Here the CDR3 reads CASSVVRGGALDTQYF. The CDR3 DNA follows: TGTGCCAGCAGCGTAGTCCGCGGGGGGGCCTTAGATACGCAGTATTTT.

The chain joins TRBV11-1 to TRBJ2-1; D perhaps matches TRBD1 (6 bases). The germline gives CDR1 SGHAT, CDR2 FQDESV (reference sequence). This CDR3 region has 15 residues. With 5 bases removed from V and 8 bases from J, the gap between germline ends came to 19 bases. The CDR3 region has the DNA TGTGCCAGCAGCCCAGGAGAGGGCAGGGGTTATGAGCAGTTCTTC. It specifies CASSPGEGRGYEQFF.

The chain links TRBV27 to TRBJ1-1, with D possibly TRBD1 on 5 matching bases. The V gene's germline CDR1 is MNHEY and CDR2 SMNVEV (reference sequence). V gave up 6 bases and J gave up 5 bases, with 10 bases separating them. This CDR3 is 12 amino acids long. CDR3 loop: CASSHRGTEAFF. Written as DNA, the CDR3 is TGTGCCAGCAGCCATAGGGGAACTGAAGCTTTCTTT.

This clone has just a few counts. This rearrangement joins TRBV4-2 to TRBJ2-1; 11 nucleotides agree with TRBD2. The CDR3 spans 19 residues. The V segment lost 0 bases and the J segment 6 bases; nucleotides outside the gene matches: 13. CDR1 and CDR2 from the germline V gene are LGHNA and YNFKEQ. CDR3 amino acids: CASSQDPQYSGRAFNEQFF. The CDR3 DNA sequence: TGTGCCAGCAGCCAAGATCCCCAATATAGCGGGAGGGCCTTCAATGAGCAGTTCTTC.

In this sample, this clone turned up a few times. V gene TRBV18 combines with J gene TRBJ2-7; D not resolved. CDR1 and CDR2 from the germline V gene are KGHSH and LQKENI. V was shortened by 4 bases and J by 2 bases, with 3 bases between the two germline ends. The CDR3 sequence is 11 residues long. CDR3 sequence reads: CASSRAYEQYF. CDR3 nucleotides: TGTGCCAGCTCACGCGCCTACGAGCAGTACTTC.

Here the CDR3 DNA reads TGTGCCAGCAGCTTAGGTGGGAGCGGGAGGGGAGAGACCCAGTACTTC. Translation gives CASSLGGSGRGETQYF. The chain recombines TRBV11-2 with TRBJ2-5; 10 bases map to TRBD2. CDR1 and CDR2 (germline): SGHAT, FQNNGV. V shed 1 base, J shed 4 bases, and the junction held 6 bases outside the gene matches. This CDR3 is 16 amino acids long.

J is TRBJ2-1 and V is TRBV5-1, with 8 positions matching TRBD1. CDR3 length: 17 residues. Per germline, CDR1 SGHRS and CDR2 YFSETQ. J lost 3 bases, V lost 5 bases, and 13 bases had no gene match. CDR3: CASRRRTGRYIYNEQFF. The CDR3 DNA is TGCGCCAGCAGGAGAAGGACAGGGCGCTACATCTACAATGAGCAGTTCTTC. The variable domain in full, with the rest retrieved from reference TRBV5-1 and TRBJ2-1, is KAGVTQTPRYLIKTRGQQVTLSCSPISGHRSVSWYQQTPGQGLQFLFEYFSETQRNKGNFPGRFSGRQFSNSRSEMNVSTLELGDSALYLCASRRRTGRYIYNEQFFGPGTRLTVL.

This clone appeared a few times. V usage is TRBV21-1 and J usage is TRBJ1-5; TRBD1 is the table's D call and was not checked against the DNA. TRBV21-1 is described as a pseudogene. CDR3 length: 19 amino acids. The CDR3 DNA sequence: TGTGCCAGCAGCAATTTCCCAAACAGGGGTAGATATAGCAATCAGCCCCAGCATTTT. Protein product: CASSNFPNRGRYSNQPQHF.

The CDR3 here is CASSYGGGGGYEQYF. The CDR3 DNA reads TGTGCCAGCAGTTACGGAGGCGGCGGGGGGTACGAGCAGTACTTC. The chain is built from TRBV6-5 and TRBJ2-7; 8 nucleotides line up with TRBD2. V was pared by 2 bases and J by 4 bases, with 7 bases of the junction left unmatched. This CDR3 region has 15 residues. Germline V lookup: CDR1 MNHEY, CDR2 SVGAGI.

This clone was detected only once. CDR3 in DNA: TGTGCCAGCAGCACGGGACTAGCGGGGCCTATTTACGAGCAGTACTTC. This sequence encodes CASSTGLAGPIYEQYF. The chain links TRBV11-2 to TRBJ2-7; 13 bases align to TRBD2. Germline V gene lookup returns CDR1 SGHAT and CDR2 FQNNGV. The CDR3 spans 16 residues. With 5 bases clipped from V and 4 bases from J, the junction kept 8 bases outside the gene matches. Full variable domain (rest looked up from reference TRBV11-2 and TRBJ2-7): EAGVAQSPRYKIIEKRQSVAFWCNPISGHATLYWYQQILGQGPKLLIQFQNNGVVDDSQLPKDRFSAERLKGVDSTLKIQPAKLEDSAVYLCASSTGLAGPIYEQYFGPGTRLTVT.

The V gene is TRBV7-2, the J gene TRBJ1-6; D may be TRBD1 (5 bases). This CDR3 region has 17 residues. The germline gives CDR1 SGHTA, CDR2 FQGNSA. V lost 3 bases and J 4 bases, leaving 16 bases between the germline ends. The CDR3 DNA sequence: TGTGCCAGCAGCTTCCGAGACAGCGGGAGATATAATTCACCCCTCCACTTT. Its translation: CASSFRDSGRYNSPLHF.

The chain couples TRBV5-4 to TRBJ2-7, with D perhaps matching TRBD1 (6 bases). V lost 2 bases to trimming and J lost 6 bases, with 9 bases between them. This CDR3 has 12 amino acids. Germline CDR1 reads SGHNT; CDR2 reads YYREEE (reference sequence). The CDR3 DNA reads TGTGCCAGCAGCTTACAGGGTACCGAGCAGTACTTC. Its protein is CASSLQGTEQYF.

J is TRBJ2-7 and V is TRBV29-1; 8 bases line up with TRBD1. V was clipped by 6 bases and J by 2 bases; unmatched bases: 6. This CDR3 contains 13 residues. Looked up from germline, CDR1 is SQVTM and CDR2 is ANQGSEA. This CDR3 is CSVETGVPYEQYF. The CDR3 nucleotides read TGCAGCGTGGAGACAGGGGTCCCCTACGAGCAGTACTTC.